This T cell receptor beta chain was observed in a study of beta chain features in type 1 diabetes. Reverse transcribing all isolated RNA meant expressed TCRB transcripts were sequenced. The assay was immunoSEQ multiplex PCR, and TCRdb's table has in-frame clones only and misses some. The sample records around 250,000 clones, 12% to 15% being singletons. V was shortened by 5 bases and J by 4 bases, with 8 bases between the two germline ends. Germline loops: CDR1 SNHLY, CDR2 FYNNEI. The CDR3 runs to 12 residues. This receptor was identified in a woman in her thirties or forties in good health. Material: naive CD4+ T cells from blood. The chain employs TRBV2 and TRBJ1-1; D is perhaps TRBD1 (6 bases). CDR3 sequence (DNA): TGTGCCAGCAGTAGGGGGTCCACTGAAGCTTTCTTT. It codes for CASSRGSTEAFF.